This T cell receptor (beta chain) is drawn from a study of cytomegalovirus exposure and HLA in healthy donors. General study findings and limits: Cytomegalovirus status was reportedly diagnosed by the classifier with high specificity and sensitivity.

Note on this clone: Its antigen remains unidentified.

The V gene end was trimmed by 5 bases and the J gene end by 1 base; junction bases not matched to a gene: 6. Germline V gives CDR1 SGHVS, CDR2 FNYEAQ. The CDR3 covers 18 residues. Both 60 Vbeta primers and 13 Jbeta primers went into the PCR. This table comes from immunoSEQ multiplex PCR, and its TCRdb copy is limited to in-frame clones, with some not included. The sample records around 170,000 clones, around 80% being singletons. The sequence was obtained from a man between 18 and 29 years old in good health and CMV-seronegative. Sequences were obtained from PBMCs. The chain has TRBV7-6 and TRBJ2-2, with TRBD2 matching over 14 bases. CDR3 in DNA: TGTGCCAGCAGCCTCGGGACTAGCGGGAGTGTGAACACCGGGGAGCTGTTTTTT. It translates to CASSLGTSGSVNTGELFF. The full variable domain, its missing parts supplied by reference TRBV7-6 and TRBJ2-2, is GAGVSQSPRYKVTKRGQDVALRCDPISGHVSLYWYRQALGQGPEFLTYFNYEAQQDKSGLPNDRFSAERPEGSISTLTIQRTEQRDSAMYRCASSLGTSGSVNTGELFFGEGSRLTVL.